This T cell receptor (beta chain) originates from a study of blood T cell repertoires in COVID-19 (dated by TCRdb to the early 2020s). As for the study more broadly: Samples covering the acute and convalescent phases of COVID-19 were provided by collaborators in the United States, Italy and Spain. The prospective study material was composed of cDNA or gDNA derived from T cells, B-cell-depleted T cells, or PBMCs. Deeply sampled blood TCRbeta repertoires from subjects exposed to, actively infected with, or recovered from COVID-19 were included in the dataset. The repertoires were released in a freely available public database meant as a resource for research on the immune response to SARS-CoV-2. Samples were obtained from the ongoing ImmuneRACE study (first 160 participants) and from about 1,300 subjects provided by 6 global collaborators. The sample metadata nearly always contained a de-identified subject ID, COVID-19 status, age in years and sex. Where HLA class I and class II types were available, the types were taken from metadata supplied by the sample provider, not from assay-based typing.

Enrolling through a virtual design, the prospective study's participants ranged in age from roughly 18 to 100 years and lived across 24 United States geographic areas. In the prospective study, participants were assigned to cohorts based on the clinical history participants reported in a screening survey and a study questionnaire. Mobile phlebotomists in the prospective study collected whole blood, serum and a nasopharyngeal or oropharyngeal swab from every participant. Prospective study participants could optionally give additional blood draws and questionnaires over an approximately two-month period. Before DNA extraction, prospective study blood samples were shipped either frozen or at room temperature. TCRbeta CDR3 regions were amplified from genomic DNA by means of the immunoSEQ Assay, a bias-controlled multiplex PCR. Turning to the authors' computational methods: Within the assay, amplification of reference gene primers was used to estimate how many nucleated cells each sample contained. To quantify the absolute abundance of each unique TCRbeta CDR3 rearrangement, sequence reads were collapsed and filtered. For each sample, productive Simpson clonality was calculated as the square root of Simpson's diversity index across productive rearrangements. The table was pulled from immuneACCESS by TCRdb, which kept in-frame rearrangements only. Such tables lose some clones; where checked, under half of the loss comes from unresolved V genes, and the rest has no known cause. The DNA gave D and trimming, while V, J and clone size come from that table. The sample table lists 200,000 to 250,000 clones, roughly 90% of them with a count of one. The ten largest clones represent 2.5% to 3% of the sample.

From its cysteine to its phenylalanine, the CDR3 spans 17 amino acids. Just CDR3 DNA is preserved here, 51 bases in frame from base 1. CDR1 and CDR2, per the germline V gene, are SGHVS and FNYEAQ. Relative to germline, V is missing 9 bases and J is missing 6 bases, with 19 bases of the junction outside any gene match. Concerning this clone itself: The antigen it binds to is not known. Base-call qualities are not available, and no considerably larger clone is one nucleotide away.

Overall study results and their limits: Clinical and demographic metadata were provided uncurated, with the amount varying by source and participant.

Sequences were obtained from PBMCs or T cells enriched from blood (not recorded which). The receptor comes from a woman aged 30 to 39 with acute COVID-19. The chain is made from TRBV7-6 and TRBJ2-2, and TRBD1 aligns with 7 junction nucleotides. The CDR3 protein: CASGSPTGTEGAGELFF. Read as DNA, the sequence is TGTGCCAGTGGTAGTCCAACCGGGACAGAGGGGGCCGGGGAGCTGTTTTTT.